This T cell receptor (beta chain) was sequenced for a study of human T cells and chemical hapten exposure. Study overall: Epicutaneous patch tests delivered 0.01% DPC to the upper back, with evaluation at 6 days.

The library labeled individual cDNA molecules by adding unique molecular identifiers to them. TCRdb redid the calling of the RACE reads with MiXCR, one entry per CDR3 protein. This table holds about 120,000 distinct CDR3 sequences, approximately 13% found once. The V gene's germline CDR1 is DFQATT and CDR2 SNEGSKA (reference sequence). V lost 4 bases and J lost 2, with 8 bases in between. This CDR3 spans 12 amino acids. The time point: patch test 1, 2 weeks after DPC sensitization. Treatment noted: therapeutic diphenylcyclopropenone sensitization with weekly scalp DPC. This specimen was whole blood, taken in connection with sensitization to the hapten diphenylcyclopropenone (DPC). J is TRBJ2-5 and V is TRBV20-1; D remains ambiguous. This sequence originates from a man in his late teens or twenties with alopecia areata. Some clones in this sample may be carry-over from other donors' samples. CDR3 loop: CSAISEQETQYF. The CDR3 bases are TGCAGTGCTATTTCAGAACAAGAGACCCAGTACTTC.